This entry lists 20 T cell receptor beta chains sequenced from one sample in a study of blood T cell repertoires in COVID-19 (dated by TCRdb to the early 2020s). Library preparation was by the immunoSEQ multiplex PCR assay. TCRdb limited this immuneACCESS table to in-frame rearrangements with V and J called. A share of clones is missing; checked studies link under half to unresolved V genes, and the rest is unexplained. In all, the sample holds some 260,000 clones, and just under 85% of those were seen once. About 9% of the sample lies in the top ten. The specimen was peripheral blood. These receptors all come from a man at least 80 years old with acute or convalescent COVID-19.

This sequence joins TRBV28 and TRBJ1-2, with a possible D match to TRBD1 (5 bases). The CDR3 contains 12 residues. V dropped 4 bases and J dropped 13 bases, with 16 bases sitting between them. Germline V gene data show CDR1 as MDHEN and CDR2 as SYDVKM. The CDR3 here is CASSSEGVQGTF. The CDR3 DNA reads TGTGCCAGCAGTTCAGAAGGGGTACAAGGCACCTTC.

This sequence joins TRBV18 and TRBJ1-5; 7 nucleotides match TRBD1. V dropped 4 bases and J dropped 0; count of bases not matched to a gene: 6. CDR3 size: 16 residues. Germline loops: CDR1 KGHSH, CDR2 LQKENI. The CDR3 region is CASSLQGWNSNQPQHF. The CDR3 DNA reads TGTGCCAGCTCACTACAGGGGTGGAATAGCAATCAGCCCCAGCATTTT.

This rearrangement joins TRBV24-1 to TRBJ1-2, with D uncertain. Trimming stripped 6 bases from V and 6 bases from J, with 16 bases between. Germline V gene lookup returns CDR1 KGHDR and CDR2 SFDVKD. CDR3 length: 14 amino acids. The CDR3, as DNA: TGTGCCACCAGTCGAGCTGGGTATAGCGATGGCTACACCTTC. This translates into CATSRAGYSDGYTF.

This chain links TRBV24-1 with TRBJ2-1; TRBD1 agrees at 8 bases. The CDR3 sequence is 19 residues long. Germline V gene sequence: CDR1 KGHDR, CDR2 SFDVKD. V gave up 3 bases and J gave up 7 bases; unmatched junction bases: 19. CDR3 sequence reads: CATSDVAKVSGQALNEQFF. The CDR3 DNA reads TGTGCCACCAGTGATGTAGCAAAGGTTTCGGGACAGGCCCTAAATGAGCAGTTCTTC.

This chain uses TRBV12-3 or TRBV12-4 with TRBJ1-1, with D maybe TRBD1 (5 bases). The CDR3 spans 13 residues. With 3 bases removed from V and 7 bases from J, the gap between germline ends came to 12 bases. The CDR3 loop reads CASSFGGTGEAFF. CDR3 sequence (DNA): TGTGCCAGCAGTTTTGGGGGGACGGGTGAAGCTTTCTTT.

The V gene is TRBV6-5, the J gene TRBJ2-6; 7 positions match TRBD1. This CDR3 comprises 15 residues. Trimming at V came to 4 bases and at J to 3 bases, leaving 3 bases not matched to a gene. Germline CDR1 is MNHEY and CDR2 is SVGAGI. CDR3 loop: CASSFDRVGANVLTF. The CDR3 DNA is TGTGCCAGCAGTTTCGACAGGGTTGGGGCCAACGTCCTGACTTTC.

V usage is TRBV18 and J usage is TRBJ1-6; D is perhaps TRBD1 (6 bases). Trimming cost V 2 bases and J 11 bases, with 13 bases left between them. This CDR3 comprises 14 residues. The germline V gene has CDR1 KGHSH and CDR2 LQKENI. The CDR3 region has the DNA TGTGCCAGCTCACCAGACAGGTTGTTTACACCCCTCCACTTT. As protein: CASSPDRLFTPLHF.

The chain is built from TRBV7-2 and TRBJ2-7; 7 bases agree with TRBD2. The CDR3 totals 13 residues. Germline V gene sequence: CDR1 SGHTA, CDR2 FQGNSA. Germline trimming cut 4 bases from V and 3 bases from J; bases unmatched to any gene: 3. This CDR3 reads CASSSSGFYEQYF. Written as DNA, the CDR3 is TGTGCCAGCAGCTCTAGCGGATTCTACGAGCAGTACTTC.

A word on this clone: Germline and junction disagree at one end, which may indicate a read error. The V and J genes are TRBV6-2 or TRBV6-3 and TRBJ2-7; 8 positions match TRBD1. This CDR3 has 11 amino acids. Germline V gene lookup returns CDR1 MNHEY and CDR2 SVGEGT. Written as DNA, the CDR3 is TGTGCCAGCAGTTTCCCCGGGACAGGTCTCTTC. Its protein is CASSFPGTGLF.

This sequence joins TRBV29-1 and TRBJ2-7; D is perhaps TRBD2 (5 bases). V lost 1 base and J lost 1, with 11 bases in between. CDR1 and CDR2 from the germline V gene are SQVTM and ANQGSEA. CDR3 length: 14 amino acids. CDR3 loop: CSVEAGGRSYEQYF. In DNA, the CDR3 is TGCAGCGTTGAAGCTGGCGGGCGGTCCTACGAGCAGTACTTC.

V is TRBV27 and J is TRBJ1-1; D possibly corresponds to TRBD1 (5 bases). Germline CDR1 MNHEY, CDR2 SMNVEV (reference sequence). V lost 5 bases, J lost 4 bases, and 14 bases lay in between. The CDR3 consists of 14 residues. The CDR3 spells CASSPQVGGTEAFF. In nucleotides, the CDR3 is TGTGCCAGCAGTCCACAGGTGGGGGGCACTGAAGCTTTCTTT.

This rearrangement joins TRBV5-5 to TRBJ2-3, with 9 bases that match TRBD1. The CDR3 length is 15 residues. Losses at the gene ends were 3 bases for V and 0 bases for J; bases not matched to a gene: 2. Per germline, CDR1 SGHKS and CDR2 YYEKEE (reference sequence). This CDR3 reads CASSWGTGSTDTQYF. CDR3 DNA: TGTGCCAGCAGCTGGGGGACAGGGAGCACAGATACGCAGTATTTT.

The chain uses TRBV27 and TRBJ1-1, with 8 bases identical to TRBD1. V lost 8 bases, J lost 1 base, and 6 bases stayed unmatched. This CDR3 region has 14 residues. Germline V gene lookup returns CDR1 MNHEY and CDR2 SMNVEV (reference sequence). This chain's CDR3 is CASRTGFENTEAFF. In DNA, the CDR3 is TGTGCCAGCCGGACAGGGTTCGAGAACACTGAAGCTTTCTTT.

The chain links TRBV28 to TRBJ1-2; D may be TRBD1 (5 bases). Trimming shortened V by 4 bases and J by 7 bases, and 16 bases separated the two germline ends. This CDR3 contains 14 residues. CDR1 and CDR2 (germline): MDHEN, SYDVKM. The CDR3 reads CASSSGKGYVGYTF. The CDR3 DNA is TGTGCCAGCAGTTCAGGGAAAGGATATGTTGGCTACACCTTC.

The V gene is TRBV5-1, the J gene TRBJ1-2, with 7 bases aligning to TRBD1. Germline lookup yields CDR1 SGHRS and CDR2 YFSETQ. J lost 7 bases, V lost 5 bases, and 11 bases had no gene match. This CDR3 has 14 amino acids. CDR3 coding DNA: TGCGCCAGCAGTCCCGGACAGGTTGTGTCTGGCTACACCTTC. This codes for CASSPGQVVSGYTF.

This chain links TRBV28 with TRBJ2-3; the D gene is possibly TRBD2 (5 bases). Deletions cut 9 bases from V and 6 bases from J, with 7 bases between. This CDR3 is built from 10 residues. Germline assignment: CDR1 MDHEN and CDR2 SYDVKM. The CDR3 loop is CASRRDTQYF. As DNA, the CDR3 is TGTGCCAGTAGGAGGGATACGCAGTATTTT.

This sequence joins TRBV7-2 and TRBJ2-5; TRBD1 aligns across 7 bases. CDR3 length: 16 amino acids. V was pared by 0 bases and J by 4 bases, with 8 bases of the junction left unmatched. The germline CDR1 and CDR2 sequences are SGHTA and FQGNSA. The CDR3 sequence is CASSLAGDSQRETQYF. The CDR3 bases are TGTGCCAGCAGCTTAGCCGGGGACAGTCAGCGAGAGACCCAGTACTTC.

This clone was seen once. The rearrangement uses TRBV4-2 and TRBJ1-4, with D uncertain. CDR3 size: 16 residues. CDR1 is LGHNA, CDR2 YNFKEQ, per germline. The V gene lost 4 bases and the J gene lost 6 bases, with 18 bases spanning the gap. The DNA for the CDR3 is TGTGCCAGCAGCCCGGGTCACACGGGGATTTATGAAAAACTGTTTTTT. Translation gives CASSPGHTGIYEKLFF.

The chain couples TRBV5-3 to TRBJ2-7; 7 nucleotides match TRBD1. TRBV5-3 is reported as an ORF; its role is uncertain. The CDR3 loop spans 20 amino acids. With V trimmed by 0 bases and J by 0 bases, 18 bases remained unmatched. The CDR3 DNA reads as TGTGCCAGAAGCTTGGAGCGGACAGGCCCCCAATGGTGGAGCTCCTACGAGCAGTACTTC. Amino acids: CARSLERTGPQWWSSYEQYF.

Only one count was recorded for this clone. The gene calls are TRBV6-5 and TRBJ1-1; D unclear. Trimming shortened V by 5 bases and J by 2 bases, and 12 bases separated the two germline ends. Germline CDR1 and CDR2: MNHEY and SVGAGI. This CDR3 contains 14 residues. CDR3 sequence reads: CASSPRGGNTEAFF. CDR3 DNA sequence: TGTGCCAGCAGTCCCCGGGGAGGAAACACTGAAGCTTTCTTT.